The 22 T cell receptor beta chains given below trace back to one sample, sequenced in a study of blood T cell repertoires in COVID-19. TCRdb keeps only in-frame clones here, not all; method: immunoSEQ multiplex PCR. The sample has 55,000 to 90,000 clones, approximately 91% seen once. Source material: peripheral blood. These receptors originate from a human donor with active COVID-19. The donor label of this sample is uncertain.

V is TRBV11-3 and J is TRBJ2-7; 7 bases match TRBD1. With V trimmed by 5 bases and J by 4 bases, 11 bases remained unmatched. CDR3 length: 15 amino acids. From germline, CDR1 is SGHNT and CDR2 YENEEA. CDR3 coding DNA: TGTGCCAGCAGCAGGAGTTGGGCAGGGGGATACGAGCAGTACTTC. It translates to CASSRSWAGGYEQYF.

Regarding this clone: Other DNA sequences from this sample encode an identical CDR3 as well. The J gene is TRBJ2-5, the V gene TRBV6-2 or TRBV6-3, with D possibly TRBD2 on 5 matching bases. CDR3 size: 14 residues. The germline CDR1 and CDR2 sequences are MNHEY and SVGEGT. V lost 2 bases, J lost 1 base, and 8 bases lay in between. The CDR3 nucleotides are TGTGCCAGCAGTTACCCGGACTCCCAAGAGACCCAGTACTTC. This encodes CASSYPDSQETQYF.

The chain is built from TRBV24-1 and TRBJ2-1, with a tentative D call TRBD2 (5 bases). The CDR3 extends over 17 amino acids. Germline-derived CDR1 and CDR2 are KGHDR and SFDVKD. V lost 3 bases and J 0 bases, leaving 14 bases between the germline ends. The CDR3 coding sequence is TGTGCCACCAGTGATCCGACGAGGGCAGGCTCCTACAATGAGCAGTTCTTC. It specifies CATSDPTRAGSYNEQFF.

The gene calls are TRBV19 and TRBJ1-5; 11 nucleotides agree with TRBD1. Germline lookup yields CDR1 LNHDA and CDR2 SQIVND (reference sequence). Losses at the gene ends were 5 bases for V and 7 bases for J; bases not matched to a gene: 7. The CDR3 sequence is 15 residues long. For the CDR3, the DNA is TGTGCCAGTAGTGGAGGGACAGGGGGAGGGCAGCCCCAGCATTTT. Protein sequence: CASSGGTGGGQPQHF. The complete variable domain, with remaining parts taken from reference TRBV19 and TRBJ1-5, reads DGGITQSPKYLFRKEGQNVTLSCEQNLNHDAMYWYRQDPGQGLRLIYYSQIVNDFQKGDIAEGYSVSREKKESFPLTVTSAQKNPTAFYLCASSGGTGGGQPQHFGDGTRLSIL.

V gene TRBV5-1 combines with J gene TRBJ2-5; 7 bases line up with TRBD1. Looked up from germline, CDR1 is SGHRS and CDR2 is YFSETQ. The length of the CDR3 is 15 residues. V gave up 4 bases and J gave up 1 base; unmatched junction bases: 7. DNA for the CDR3: TGCGCCAGCAGCGGTTTAACAGGGGTCCAAGAGACCCAGTACTTC. Residues: CASSGLTGVQETQYF.

This chain connects TRBV6-2 or TRBV6-3 to TRBJ1-5, with no clear D. This CDR3 is built from 14 residues. The V end was cut by 4 bases, the J end by 0 bases, with 7 bases between. Germline V CDR1 and CDR2: MNHEY, SVGEGT. The CDR3 reads CASSWAYSNQPQHF. CDR3 nucleotide sequence: TGTGCCAGCAGTTGGGCTTATAGCAATCAGCCCCAGCATTTT.

This chain links TRBV28 with TRBJ2-7, with 9 bases identical to TRBD2. The V gene end was trimmed by 8 bases and the J gene end by 3 bases; junction bases not matched to a gene: 8. Germline CDR1 and CDR2: MDHEN and SYDVKM. This CDR3 region has 14 residues. CDR3 amino acids: CASGVGGRGYEQYF. The DNA of the CDR3 is TGTGCCAGCGGGGTCGGCGGGAGGGGCTACGAGCAGTACTTC.

As to this clone: It is unclear where the CDR3 begins or ends on the DNA, so no DNA is shown, and the CDR3 is as TCRdb lists it. The rearrangement links TRBV27 to TRBJ1-2; the D call in the table, TRBD1, was not verified against the DNA. The CDR3 comprises 14 residues, both ends counted. Germline CDR1 and CDR2: MNHEY and SMNVEV (reference sequence). The CDR3 reads CASSSSTGVHGYTF.

The chain employs TRBV7-2 and TRBJ2-3, with a weak D call TRBD2 (5 bases). The CDR3 covers 16 residues. Germline V gene lookup returns CDR1 SGHTA and CDR2 FQGNSA. Trimming stripped 5 bases from V and 0 bases from J, with 15 bases between. CDR3 sequence: CASSPGPLASTDTQYF. CDR3 in DNA: TGTGCCAGCAGCCCGGGTCCGCTAGCCAGCACAGATACGCAGTATTTT.

This chain joins TRBV14 and TRBJ1-1; D is possibly TRBD1 (6 bases). The CDR3 contains 18 residues. V lost 1 base and J 0 bases, leaving 18 bases between the germline ends. The germline V gene encodes CDR1 SGHDN and CDR2 FVKESK. The CDR3 spells CASSQAGRTAFMNTEAFF. CDR3 nucleotides: TGTGCCAGCAGCCAAGCAGGGCGGACAGCCTTTATGAACACTGAAGCTTTCTTT. Complete variable domain (other parts from reference TRBV14 and TRBJ1-1): EAGVTQFPSHSVIEKGQTVTLRCDPISGHDNLYWYRRVMGKEIKFLLHFVKESKQDESGMPNNRFLAERTGGTYSTLKVQPAELEDSGVYFCASSQAGRTAFMNTEAFFGQGTRLTVV.

The chain links TRBV14 to TRBJ2-3; 7 bases line up with TRBD1. The trim removed 4 bases at V and 8 bases at J, leaving 6 bases unmatched. Germline loops: CDR1 SGHDN, CDR2 FVKESK. The length of the CDR3 is 13 residues. Here the CDR3 reads CASSRGPGGTQYF. CDR3 nucleotide sequence: TGTGCCAGCAGCCGAGGACCAGGGGGTACGCAGTATTTT. Full variable domain (rest looked up from reference TRBV14 and TRBJ2-3): EAGVTQFPSHSVIEKGQTVTLRCDPISGHDNLYWYRRVMGKEIKFLLHFVKESKQDESGMPNNRFLAERTGGTYSTLKVQPAELEDSGVYFCASSRGPGGTQYFGPGTRLTVL.

This clone was recorded a few times. The J gene is TRBJ1-2, the V gene TRBV10-2; maybe TRBD1 (6 bases). CDR3 size: 14 residues. Trimming pared 2 bases from V and 6 bases from J, leaving 13 bases between. Per germline, CDR1 WSHSY and CDR2 SAAADI. The CDR3 coding sequence is TGCGCCAGCAGTGAGCGGGCACAGGGAGATGGCTACACCTTC. This sequence encodes CASSERAQGDGYTF.

The rearrangement links TRBV27 to TRBJ1-5; TRBD1 is a possible D gene (6 bases). Germline-derived CDR1 and CDR2 are MNHEY and SMNVEV (reference sequence). CDR3 length equals 15 residues. V was cut by 2 bases and J by 5 bases, with 13 bases left in between. This CDR3 is CASSLNRELDQPQHF. DNA of the CDR3: TGTGCCAGCAGTTTAAACAGGGAGTTGGATCAGCCCCAGCATTTT.

The V call is TRBV7-9, the J call TRBJ2-2; TRBD2 is a possible D gene (6 bases). Germline assignment: CDR1 SEHNR and CDR2 FQNEAQ (reference sequence). V was clipped by 0 bases and J by 5 bases, with 10 bases between them. The length of the CDR3 is 15 residues. CDR3 protein: CASSLATGVTGELFF. In DNA form, the CDR3 reads TGTGCCAGCAGCTTAGCGACGGGGGTTACCGGGGAGCTGTTTTTT.

The V gene is TRBV24-1, the J gene TRBJ2-1; D gene ambiguous. The length of the CDR3 is 11 residues. With 9 bases removed from V and 10 bases from J, the gap between germline ends came to 12 bases. CDR1 KGHDR and CDR2 SFDVKD come from the germline V gene. The CDR3 nucleotides are TGTGCCACCGGTGGCTTGGGCGAGCAGTTCTTC. Protein: CATGGLGEQFF.

The chain uses TRBV19 and TRBJ2-5, with 7 bases fitting TRBD1. Germline CDR1 reads LNHDA; CDR2 reads SQIVND (reference sequence). The CDR3 has 14 residues. The V gene end was trimmed by 5 bases and the J gene end by 2 bases; junction bases not matched to a gene: 5. The CDR3 coding sequence is TGTGCCAGTAGTCCCGGACAGGTTCAAGAGACCCAGTACTTC. It is translated as CASSPGQVQETQYF.

The gene calls are TRBV4-1 and TRBJ2-2; tentatively, D is TRBD2 (6 bases). Trimming cost V 0 bases and J 1 base, with 12 bases left between them. The CDR3 covers 17 residues. Per the germline V gene, CDR1 is MGHRA and CDR2 is YSYEKL. The CDR3 nucleotides read TGCGCCAGCAGCCAAGATTGGAAGCGGGTGAACACCGGGGAGCTGTTTTTT. Translated: CASSQDWKRVNTGELFF.

The chain uses TRBV28 and TRBJ1-5; 10 bases line up with TRBD1. The CDR3 runs 16 residues. The germline V gene encodes CDR1 MDHEN and CDR2 SYDVKM. V lost 6 bases and J lost 9; bases outside the gene matches: 14. In DNA form, the CDR3 reads TGTGCCAGCAGCTCCCGACAGGGGGCGCTAATTTCGCCCCAGCATTTT. This sequence encodes CASSSRQGALISPQHF.

The chain employs TRBV10-3 and TRBJ2-1; 12 bases are a match to TRBD2. The CDR3 is 17 residues long. Germline loops: CDR1 ENHRY, CDR2 SYGVKD. V gave up 3 bases and J gave up 6 bases; unmatched junction bases: 9. CDR3 residues: CAISETPGLAGSNEQFF. In DNA, the CDR3 is TGTGCCATCAGTGAAACCCCCGGACTAGCGGGATCCAATGAGCAGTTCTTC.

The rearrangement joins TRBV29-1 to TRBJ2-1, with D possibly being TRBD1 (5 bases). The CDR3 totals 11 residues. The germline V gene encodes CDR1 SQVTM and CDR2 ANQGSEA. Trimming pared 3 bases from V and 7 bases from J, leaving 7 bases between. In DNA, the CDR3 is TGCAGCGTTGACAGGGATAATGAGCAGTTCTTC. It codes for CSVDRDNEQFF.

V and J are TRBV27 and TRBJ2-1; TRBD2 agrees at 9 bases. Per the germline V gene, CDR1 is MNHEY and CDR2 is SMNVEV (reference sequence). After removal of 7 bases from V and 5 bases from J, the junction contained 3 bases not matched to a gene. CDR3 length equals 13 residues. CDR3 nucleotide sequence: TGTGCCAGCACGGCTAGCGGGAACAATGAGCAGTTCTTC. Its protein is CASTASGNNEQFF.

The CDR3 spells CASSLGGGRLSGELFF. In DNA form, the CDR3 reads TGTGCCAGCAGTTTGGGTGGAGGCCGTCTATCCGGGGAGCTGTTTTTT. The chain employs TRBV28 and TRBJ2-2, with D maybe TRBD2 (5 bases). Germline V gene sequence: CDR1 MDHEN, CDR2 SYDVKM. CDR3 size: 16 residues. Deletions cut 3 bases from V and 6 bases from J, with 17 bases between.